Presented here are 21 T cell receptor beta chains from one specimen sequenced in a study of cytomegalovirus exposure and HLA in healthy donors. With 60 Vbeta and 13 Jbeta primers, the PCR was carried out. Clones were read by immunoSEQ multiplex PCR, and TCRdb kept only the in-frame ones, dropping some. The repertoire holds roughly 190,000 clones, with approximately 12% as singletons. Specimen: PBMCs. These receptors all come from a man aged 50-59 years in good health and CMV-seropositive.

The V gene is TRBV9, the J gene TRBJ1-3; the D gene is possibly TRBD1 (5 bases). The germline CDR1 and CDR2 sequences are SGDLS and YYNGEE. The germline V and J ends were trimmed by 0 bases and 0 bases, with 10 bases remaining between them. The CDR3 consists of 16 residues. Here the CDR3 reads CASSVGDSSSGNTIYF. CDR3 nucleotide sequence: TGTGCCAGCAGCGTAGGCGACAGTTCCTCTGGAAACACCATATATTTT.

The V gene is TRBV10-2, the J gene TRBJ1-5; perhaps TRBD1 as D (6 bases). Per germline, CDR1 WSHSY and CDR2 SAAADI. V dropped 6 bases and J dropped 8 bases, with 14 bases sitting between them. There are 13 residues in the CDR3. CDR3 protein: CASSPTGPEPQHF. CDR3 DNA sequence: TGCGCCAGCAGCCCGACAGGCCCGGAGCCCCAGCATTTT.

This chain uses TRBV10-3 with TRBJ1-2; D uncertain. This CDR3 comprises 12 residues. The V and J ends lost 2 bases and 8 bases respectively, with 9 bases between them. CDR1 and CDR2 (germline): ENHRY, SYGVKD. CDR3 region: CAISETRGGYTF. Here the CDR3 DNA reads TGTGCCATCAGTGAGACCAGAGGGGGCTACACCTTC.

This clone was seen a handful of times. The CDR3 sequence: CASRIKDSVSGNTIYF. CDR3 coding DNA: TGTGCCAGTAGGATCAAGGACAGCGTCTCTGGAAACACCATATATTTT. V gene TRBV19 combines with J gene TRBJ1-3; TRBD1 is a possible D gene (6 bases). V dropped 6 bases and J dropped 0 bases, with 15 bases sitting between them. Germline V gene sequence: CDR1 LNHDA, CDR2 SQIVND (reference sequence). The CDR3 runs 16 residues.

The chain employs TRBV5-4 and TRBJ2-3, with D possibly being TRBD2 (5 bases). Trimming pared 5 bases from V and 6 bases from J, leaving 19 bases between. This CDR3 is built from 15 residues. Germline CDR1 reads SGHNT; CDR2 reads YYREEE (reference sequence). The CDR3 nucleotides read TGTGCCAGCAGTTCCGACGGGATGTCGGGGGATACGCAGTATTTT. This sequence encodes CASSSDGMSGDTQYF.

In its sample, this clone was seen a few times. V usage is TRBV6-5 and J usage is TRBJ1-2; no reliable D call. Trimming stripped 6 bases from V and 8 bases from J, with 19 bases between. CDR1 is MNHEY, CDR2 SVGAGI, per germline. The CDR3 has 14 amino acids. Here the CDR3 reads CASRSPAQTRGYTF. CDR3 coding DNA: TGTGCCAGCAGGTCTCCCGCCCAGACTAGGGGCTACACCTTC.

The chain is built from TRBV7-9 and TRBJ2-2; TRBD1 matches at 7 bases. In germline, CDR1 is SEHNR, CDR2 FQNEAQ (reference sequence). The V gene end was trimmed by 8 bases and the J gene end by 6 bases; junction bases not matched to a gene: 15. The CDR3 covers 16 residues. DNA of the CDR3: TGTGCCAGCTTCCCTGGGGACAGTGGCCGGGCCGGGGAGCTGTTTTTT. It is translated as CASFPGDSGRAGELFF.

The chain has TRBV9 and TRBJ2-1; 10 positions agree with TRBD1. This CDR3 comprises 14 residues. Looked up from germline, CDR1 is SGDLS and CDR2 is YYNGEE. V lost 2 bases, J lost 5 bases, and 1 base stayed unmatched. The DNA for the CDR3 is TGTGCCAGCAGCGTGGGACAGGGGAACAATGAGCAGTTCTTC. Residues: CASSVGQGNNEQFF. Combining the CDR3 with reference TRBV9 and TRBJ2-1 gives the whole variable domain DSGVTQTPKHLITATGQRVTLRCSPRSGDLSVYWYQQSLDQGLQFLIQYYNGEERAKGNILERFSAQQFPDLHSELNLSSLELGDSALYFCASSVGQGNNEQFFGPGTRLTVL.

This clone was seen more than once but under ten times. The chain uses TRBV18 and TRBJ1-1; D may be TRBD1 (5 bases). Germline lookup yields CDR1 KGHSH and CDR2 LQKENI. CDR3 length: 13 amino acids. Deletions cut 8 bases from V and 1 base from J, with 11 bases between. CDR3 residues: CASRRGGNTEAFF. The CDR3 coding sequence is TGTGCCAGCCGAAGGGGAGGGAACACTGAAGCTTTCTTT.

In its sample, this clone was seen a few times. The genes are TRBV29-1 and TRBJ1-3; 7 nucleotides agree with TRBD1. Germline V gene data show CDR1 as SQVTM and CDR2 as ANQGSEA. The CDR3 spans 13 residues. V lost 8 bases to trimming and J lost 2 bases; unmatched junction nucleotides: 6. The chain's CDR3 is CSTLTGTGNTIYF. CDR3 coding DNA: TGCAGCACCTTGACAGGGACTGGAAACACCATATATTTT.

This CDR3 is CAISDLQGQELFF. The CDR3 region has the DNA TGTGCCATCAGTGACTTACAGGGACAAGAGCTGTTTTTT. The chain combines TRBV10-3 with TRBJ2-2; TRBD1 might be the D (6 bases). The V and J ends lost 3 bases and 11 bases respectively, with 13 bases between them. Per the germline V gene, CDR1 is ENHRY and CDR2 is SYGVKD. This CDR3 spans 13 amino acids.

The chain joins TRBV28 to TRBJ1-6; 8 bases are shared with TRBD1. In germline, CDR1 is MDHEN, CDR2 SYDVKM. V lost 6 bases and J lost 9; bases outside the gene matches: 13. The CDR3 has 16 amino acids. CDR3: CASSFAQGARSSPLHF. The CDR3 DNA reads TGTGCCAGCAGCTTTGCGCAGGGGGCGCGAAGTTCACCCCTCCACTTT.

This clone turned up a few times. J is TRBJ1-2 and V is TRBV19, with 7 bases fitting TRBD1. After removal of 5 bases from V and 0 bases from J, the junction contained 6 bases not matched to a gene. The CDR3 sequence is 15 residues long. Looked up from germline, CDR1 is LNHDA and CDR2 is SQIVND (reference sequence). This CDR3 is CASSGGTATNYGYTF. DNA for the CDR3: TGTGCCAGTAGTGGGGGGACAGCTACTAACTATGGCTACACCTTC.

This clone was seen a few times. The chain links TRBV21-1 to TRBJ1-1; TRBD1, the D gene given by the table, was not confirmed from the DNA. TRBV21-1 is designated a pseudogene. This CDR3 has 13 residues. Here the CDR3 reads CASSIGTAAEAFF. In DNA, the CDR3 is TGTGCCAGCAGCATTGGGACAGCTGCTGAAGCTTTCTTT.

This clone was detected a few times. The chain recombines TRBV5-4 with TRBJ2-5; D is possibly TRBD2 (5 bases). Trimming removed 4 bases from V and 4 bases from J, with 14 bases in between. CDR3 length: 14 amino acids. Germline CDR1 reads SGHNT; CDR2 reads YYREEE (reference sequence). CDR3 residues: CASSGPPGRETQYF. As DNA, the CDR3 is TGTGCCAGCAGCGGGCCGCCGGGAAGAGAGACCCAGTACTTC.

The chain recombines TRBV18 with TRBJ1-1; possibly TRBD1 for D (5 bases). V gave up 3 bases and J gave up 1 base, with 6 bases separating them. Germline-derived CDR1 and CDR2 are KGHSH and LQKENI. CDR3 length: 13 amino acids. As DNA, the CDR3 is TGTGCCAGCTCACCGACAGAGAACACTGAAGCTTTCTTT. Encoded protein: CASSPTENTEAFF.

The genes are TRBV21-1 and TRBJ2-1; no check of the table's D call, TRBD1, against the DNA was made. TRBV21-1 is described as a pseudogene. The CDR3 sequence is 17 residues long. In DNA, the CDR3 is TGTGCCAGCAGCAAATCAACCCCCGGGACAGTGGGGCTTGAGCAGTTCTTC. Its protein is CASSKSTPGTVGLEQFF.

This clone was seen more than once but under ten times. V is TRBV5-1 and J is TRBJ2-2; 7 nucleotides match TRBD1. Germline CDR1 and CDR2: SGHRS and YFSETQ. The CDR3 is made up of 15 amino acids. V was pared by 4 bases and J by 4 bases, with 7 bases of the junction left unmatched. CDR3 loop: CASSPGTETTGELFF. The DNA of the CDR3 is TGCGCCAGCAGCCCCGGGACAGAAACCACCGGGGAGCTGTTTTTT.

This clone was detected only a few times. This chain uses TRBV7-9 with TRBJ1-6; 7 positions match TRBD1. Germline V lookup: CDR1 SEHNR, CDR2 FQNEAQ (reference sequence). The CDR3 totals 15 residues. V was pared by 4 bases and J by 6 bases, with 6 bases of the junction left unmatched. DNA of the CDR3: TGTGCCAGCAGCTCGTTAGAGGGGGCTAATTCACCCCTCCACTTT. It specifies CASSSLEGANSPLHF.

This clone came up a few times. The CDR3 DNA sequence: TGTGCCAGCAGTGAATGGTCAGGGCGCGTTTACGAGCAGTACTTC. Amino acids: CASSEWSGRVYEQYF. The V call is TRBV6-1, the J call TRBJ2-7; D possibly corresponds to TRBD1 (5 bases). The CDR3 covers 15 residues. Trimming shortened V by 2 bases and J by 4 bases, and 15 bases separated the two germline ends. Germline V CDR1 and CDR2: MNHNS, SASEGT.

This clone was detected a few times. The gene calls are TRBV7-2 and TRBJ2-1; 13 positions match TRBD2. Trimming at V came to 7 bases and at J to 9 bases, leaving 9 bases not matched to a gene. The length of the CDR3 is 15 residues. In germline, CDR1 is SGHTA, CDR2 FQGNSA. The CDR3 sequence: CASIRTSGGTSEQFF. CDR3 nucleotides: TGTGCCAGCATCCGGACTAGCGGGGGAACTAGTGAGCAGTTCTTC.